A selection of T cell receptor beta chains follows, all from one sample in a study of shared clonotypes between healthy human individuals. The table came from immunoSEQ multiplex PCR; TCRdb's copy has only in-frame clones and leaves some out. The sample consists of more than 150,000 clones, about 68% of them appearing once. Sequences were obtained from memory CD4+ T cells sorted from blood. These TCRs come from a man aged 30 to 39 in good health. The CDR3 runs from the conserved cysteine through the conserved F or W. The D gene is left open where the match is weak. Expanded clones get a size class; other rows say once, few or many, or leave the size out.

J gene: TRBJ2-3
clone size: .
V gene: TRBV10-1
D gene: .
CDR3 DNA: TGCGCCAGCAGTGAGAGTAGCGACCTAATGGCTACGCAGTATTTT
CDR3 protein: CASSESSDLMATQYF

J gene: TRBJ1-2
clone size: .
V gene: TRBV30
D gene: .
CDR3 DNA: TGTGCCTGGAGCGGGGGAGGCTATGGCTACACCTTC
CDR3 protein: CAWSGGGYGYTF

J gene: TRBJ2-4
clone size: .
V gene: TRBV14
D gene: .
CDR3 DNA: TGTGCCAGCAGCCAAGAGGGCGGACTAGCCAAAAACATTCAGTACTTC
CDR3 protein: CASSQEGGLAKNIQYF

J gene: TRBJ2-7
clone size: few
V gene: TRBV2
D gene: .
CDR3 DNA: TGTGCCAGCCACCGACTGGGGGCGTCCGAGCAGTACTTC
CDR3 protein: CASHRLGASEQYF

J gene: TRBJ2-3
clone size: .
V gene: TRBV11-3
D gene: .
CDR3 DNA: TGTGCCAGCAGCTTTAACACAGATACGCAGTATTTT
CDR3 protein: CASSFNTDTQYF

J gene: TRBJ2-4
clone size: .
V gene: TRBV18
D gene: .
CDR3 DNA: TGTGCCAGCTCACCACCGGGGGCGCTAGCCAAAAACATTCAGTACTTC
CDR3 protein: CASSPPGALAKNIQYF

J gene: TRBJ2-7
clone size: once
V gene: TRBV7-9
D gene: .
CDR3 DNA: TGTGCCAGCAGCCTCGGGTTGCGAGGGGAGCAGTACTTC
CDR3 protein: CASSLGLRGEQYF

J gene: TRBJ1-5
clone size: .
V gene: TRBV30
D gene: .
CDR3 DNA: TGTGCCTGGAGTTTCACTGGGGACCAGCCCCAGCATTTT
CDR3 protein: CAWSFTGDQPQHF

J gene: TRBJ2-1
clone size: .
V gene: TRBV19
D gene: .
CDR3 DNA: TGTGCCAGTAGGTCTATGAATGAGCAGTTCTTC
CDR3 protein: CASRSMNEQFF

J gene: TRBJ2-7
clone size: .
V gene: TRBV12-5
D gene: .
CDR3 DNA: TGTGCTAGTGGTACTCCGCTGTCAGACTACGAGCAGTACTTC
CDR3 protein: CASGTPLSDYEQYF

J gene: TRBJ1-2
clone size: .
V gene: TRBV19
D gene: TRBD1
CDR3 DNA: TGTGCCAGTAGCCGGACAGGAGATGGCTACACCTTC
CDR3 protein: CASSRTGDGYTF

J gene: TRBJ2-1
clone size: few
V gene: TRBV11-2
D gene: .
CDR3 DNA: TGTGCCAGCAGCCCAGCAGGGCCTTACAATGAGCAGTTCTTC
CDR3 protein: CASSPAGPYNEQFF

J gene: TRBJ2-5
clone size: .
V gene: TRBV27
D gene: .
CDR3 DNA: TGTGCCAGCAGGGCGGGACAGCTCCAAGAGACCCAGTACTTC
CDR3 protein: CASRAGQLQETQYF

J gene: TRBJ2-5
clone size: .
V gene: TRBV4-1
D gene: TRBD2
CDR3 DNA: TGCGCCAGCAGCCAAGTCTTGCGGGAGGGTACTGGGACCCAGTACTTC
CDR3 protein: CASSQVLREGTGTQYF

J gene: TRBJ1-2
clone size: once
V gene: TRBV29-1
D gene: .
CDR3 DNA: TGCAGCGTGAGCTATGAAACAGGGTATGGCTACACCTTC
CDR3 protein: CSVSYETGYGYTF

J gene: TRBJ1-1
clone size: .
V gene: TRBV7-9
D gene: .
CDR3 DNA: TGTGCCAGCAGCTTCGTCGGGGACACTGAAGCTTTCTTT
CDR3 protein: CASSFVGDTEAFF

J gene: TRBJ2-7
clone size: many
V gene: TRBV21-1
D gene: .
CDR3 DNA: TGTGCCAGCCGACCTCAGACAGTATACGAGCAGTACTTC
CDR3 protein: CASRPQTVYEQYF